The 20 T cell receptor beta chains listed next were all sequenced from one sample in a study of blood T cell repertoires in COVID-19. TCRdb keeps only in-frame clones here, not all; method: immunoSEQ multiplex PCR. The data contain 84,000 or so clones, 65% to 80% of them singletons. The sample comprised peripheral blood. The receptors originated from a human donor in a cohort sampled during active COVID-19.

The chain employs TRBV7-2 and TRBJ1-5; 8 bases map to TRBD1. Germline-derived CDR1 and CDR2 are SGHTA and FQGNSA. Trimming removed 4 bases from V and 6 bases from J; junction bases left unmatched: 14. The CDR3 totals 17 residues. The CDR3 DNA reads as TGTGCCAGCAGCTCCCCCCCAAGCAGGGGGCGAGGTCAGCCCCAGCATTTT. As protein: CASSSPPSRGRGQPQHF.

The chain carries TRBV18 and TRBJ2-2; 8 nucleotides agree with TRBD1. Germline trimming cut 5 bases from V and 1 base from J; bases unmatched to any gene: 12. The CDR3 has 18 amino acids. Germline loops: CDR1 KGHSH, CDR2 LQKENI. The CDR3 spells CASSSTRQGARNTGELFF. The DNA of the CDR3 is TGTGCCAGCTCATCCACACGTCAGGGGGCGAGGAACACCGGGGAGCTGTTTTTT.

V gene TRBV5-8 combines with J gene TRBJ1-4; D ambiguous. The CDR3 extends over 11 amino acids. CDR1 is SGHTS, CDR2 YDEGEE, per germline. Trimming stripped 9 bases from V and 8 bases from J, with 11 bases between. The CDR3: CATPGGEKLFF. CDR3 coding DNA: TGTGCCACCCCGGGTGGGGAAAAACTGTTTTTT. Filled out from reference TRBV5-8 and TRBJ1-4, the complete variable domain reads EAGVTQSPTHLIKTRGQQATLRCSPISGHTSVYWYQQALGLGLQFLLWYDEGEERNRGNFPPRFSGRQFPNYSSELNVNALELEDSALYLCATPGGEKLFFGSGTQLSVL.

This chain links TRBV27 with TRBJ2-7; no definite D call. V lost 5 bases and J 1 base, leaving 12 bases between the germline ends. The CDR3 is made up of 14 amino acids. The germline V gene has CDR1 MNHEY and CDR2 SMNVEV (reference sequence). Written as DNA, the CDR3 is TGTGCCAGCAGTCCGCGGCCTGGGTCCTACGAGCAGTACTTC. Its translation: CASSPRPGSYEQYF.

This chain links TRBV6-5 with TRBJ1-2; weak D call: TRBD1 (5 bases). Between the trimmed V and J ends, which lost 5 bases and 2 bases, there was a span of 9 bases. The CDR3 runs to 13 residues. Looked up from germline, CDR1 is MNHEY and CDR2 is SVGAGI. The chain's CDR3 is CASSIRQNYGYTF. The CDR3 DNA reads TGTGCCAGCAGTATCAGACAGAACTATGGCTACACCTTC.

The CDR3: CASSQEIVGLAGDSPYEQYF. CDR3 bases: TGTGCCAGCAGCCAAGAAATTGTAGGACTAGCGGGAGATTCACCCTACGAGCAGTACTTC. The chain is built from TRBV4-2 and TRBJ2-7; 13 nucleotides align to TRBD2. V trimming: 0 bases; J trimming: 2 bases; junction bases outside the gene matches: 13. Germline CDR1 and CDR2: LGHNA and YNFKEQ. This CDR3 comprises 20 residues.

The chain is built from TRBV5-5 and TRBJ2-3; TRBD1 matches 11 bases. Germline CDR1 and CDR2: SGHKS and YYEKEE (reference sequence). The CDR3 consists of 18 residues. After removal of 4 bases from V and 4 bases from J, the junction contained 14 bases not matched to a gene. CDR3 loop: CASSLSGTGGRGPDTQYF. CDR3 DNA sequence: TGTGCCAGCAGCCTCTCCGGGACAGGGGGGAGAGGGCCAGATACGCAGTATTTT.

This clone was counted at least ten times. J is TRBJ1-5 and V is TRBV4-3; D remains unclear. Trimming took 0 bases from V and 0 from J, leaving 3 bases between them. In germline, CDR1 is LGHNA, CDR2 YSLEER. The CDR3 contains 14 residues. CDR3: CASSQDSSNQPQHF. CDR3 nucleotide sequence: TGCGCCAGCAGCCAAGACAGTAGCAATCAGCCCCAGCATTTT.

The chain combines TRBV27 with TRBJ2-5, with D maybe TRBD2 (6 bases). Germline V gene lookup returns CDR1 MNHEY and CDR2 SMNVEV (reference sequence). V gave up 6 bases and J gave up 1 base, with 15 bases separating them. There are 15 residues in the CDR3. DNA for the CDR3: TGTGCCAGCAGGTCTCGGGGGAGGCTCCAAGAGACCCAGTACTTC. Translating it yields CASRSRGRLQETQYF.

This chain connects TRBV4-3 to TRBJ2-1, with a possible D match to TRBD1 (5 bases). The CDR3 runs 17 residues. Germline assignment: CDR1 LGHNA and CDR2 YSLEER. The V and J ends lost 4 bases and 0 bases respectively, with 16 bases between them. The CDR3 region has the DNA TGCGCCAGCAGCCGCCTGCAGGGCTCCAGCTCCTACAATGAGCAGTTCTTC. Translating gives CASSRLQGSSSYNEQFF.

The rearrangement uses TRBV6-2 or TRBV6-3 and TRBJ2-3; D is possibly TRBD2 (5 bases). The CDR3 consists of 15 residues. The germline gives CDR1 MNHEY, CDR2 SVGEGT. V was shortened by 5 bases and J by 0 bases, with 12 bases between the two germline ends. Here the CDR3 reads CASSQDYYSTDTQYF. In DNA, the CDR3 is TGTGCCAGCAGTCAAGACTACTATAGCACAGATACGCAGTATTTT.

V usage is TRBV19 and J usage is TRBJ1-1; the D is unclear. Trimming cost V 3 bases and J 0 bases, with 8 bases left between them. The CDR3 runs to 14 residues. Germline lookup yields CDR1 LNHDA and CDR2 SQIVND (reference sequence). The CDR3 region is CASSIGSLNTEAFF. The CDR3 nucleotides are TGTGCCAGTAGTATTGGTAGTTTGAACACTGAAGCTTTCTTT.

CDR3 DNA: TGTGCCAGCAGCTTAAGGGGGTTGGGGGGGAGAACTAATGAAAAACTGTTTTTT. Translation: CASSLRGLGGRTNEKLFF. The chain employs TRBV7-2 and TRBJ1-4, with a weak D call TRBD1 (6 bases). V was clipped by 2 bases and J by 1 base, with 17 bases between them. Germline V lookup: CDR1 SGHTA, CDR2 FQGNSA. This CDR3 region has 18 residues.

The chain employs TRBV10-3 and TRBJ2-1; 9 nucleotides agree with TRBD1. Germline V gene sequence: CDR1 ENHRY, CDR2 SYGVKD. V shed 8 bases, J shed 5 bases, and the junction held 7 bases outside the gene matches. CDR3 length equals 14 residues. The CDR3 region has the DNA TGTGCCATCCGGGGGGACAGGGCTGACAATGAGCAGTTCTTC. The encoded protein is CAIRGDRADNEQFF.

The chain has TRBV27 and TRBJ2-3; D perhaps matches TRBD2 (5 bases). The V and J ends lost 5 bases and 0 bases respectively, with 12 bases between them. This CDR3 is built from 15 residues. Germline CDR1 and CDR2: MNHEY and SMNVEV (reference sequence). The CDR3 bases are TGTGCCAGCAGTCAACTAGTTTCTAGCACAGATACGCAGTATTTT. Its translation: CASSQLVSSTDTQYF.

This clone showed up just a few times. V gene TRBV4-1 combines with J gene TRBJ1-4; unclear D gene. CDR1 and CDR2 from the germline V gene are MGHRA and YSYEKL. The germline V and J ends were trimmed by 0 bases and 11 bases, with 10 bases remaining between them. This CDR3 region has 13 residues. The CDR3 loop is CASSQDTGYKLFF. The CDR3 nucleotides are TGCGCCAGCAGCCAAGATACCGGGTATAAACTGTTTTTT.

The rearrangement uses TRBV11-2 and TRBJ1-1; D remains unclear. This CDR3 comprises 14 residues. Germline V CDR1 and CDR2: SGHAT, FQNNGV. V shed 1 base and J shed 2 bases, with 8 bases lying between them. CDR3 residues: CASSLGQFNTEAFF. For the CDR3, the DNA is TGTGCCAGCAGCTTAGGGCAGTTCAACACTGAAGCTTTCTTT.

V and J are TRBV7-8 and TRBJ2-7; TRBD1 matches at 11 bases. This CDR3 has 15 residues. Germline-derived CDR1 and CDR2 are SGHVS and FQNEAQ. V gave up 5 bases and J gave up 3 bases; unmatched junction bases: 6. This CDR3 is CASSLRTGGFYEQYF. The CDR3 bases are TGTGCCAGCAGCCTTAGGACAGGGGGCTTCTACGAGCAGTACTTC.

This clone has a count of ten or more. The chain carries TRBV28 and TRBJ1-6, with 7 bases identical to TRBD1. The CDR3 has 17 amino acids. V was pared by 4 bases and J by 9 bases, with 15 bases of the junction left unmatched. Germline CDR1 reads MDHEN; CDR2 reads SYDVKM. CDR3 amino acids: CASSSLIRQGRSSPLHF. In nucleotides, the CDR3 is TGTGCCAGCAGTTCCCTTATCCGACAGGGAAGGAGTTCACCCCTCCACTTT.

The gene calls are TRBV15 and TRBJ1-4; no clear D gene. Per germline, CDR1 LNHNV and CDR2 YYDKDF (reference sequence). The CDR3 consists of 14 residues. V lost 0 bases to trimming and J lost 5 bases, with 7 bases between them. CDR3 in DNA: TGTGCCACCAGCAGAGATACGGGAAATGAAAAACTGTTTTTT. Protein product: CATSRDTGNEKLFF.